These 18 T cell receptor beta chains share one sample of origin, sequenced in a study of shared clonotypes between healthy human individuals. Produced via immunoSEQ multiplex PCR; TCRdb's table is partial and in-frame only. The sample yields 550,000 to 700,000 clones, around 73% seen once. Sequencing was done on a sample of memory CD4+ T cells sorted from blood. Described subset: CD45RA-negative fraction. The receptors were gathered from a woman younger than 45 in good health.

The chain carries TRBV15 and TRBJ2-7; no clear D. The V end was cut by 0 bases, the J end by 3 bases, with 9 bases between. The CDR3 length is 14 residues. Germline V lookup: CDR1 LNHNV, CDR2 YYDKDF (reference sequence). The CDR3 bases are TGTGCCACCAGCAGAGATACGACGAGCTACGAGCAGTACTTC. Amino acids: CATSRDTTSYEQYF.

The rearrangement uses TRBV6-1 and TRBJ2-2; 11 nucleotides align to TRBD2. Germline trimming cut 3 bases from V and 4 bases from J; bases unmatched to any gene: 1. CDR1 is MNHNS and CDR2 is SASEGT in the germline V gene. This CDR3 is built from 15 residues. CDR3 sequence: CASSDLAGGTGELFF. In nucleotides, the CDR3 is TGTGCCAGCAGTGACCTAGCGGGGGGCACCGGGGAGCTGTTTTTT.

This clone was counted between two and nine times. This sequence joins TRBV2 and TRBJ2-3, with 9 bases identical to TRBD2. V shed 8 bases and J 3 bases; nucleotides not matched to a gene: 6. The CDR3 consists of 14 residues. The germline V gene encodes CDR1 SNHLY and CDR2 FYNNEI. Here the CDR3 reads CASHLAGVTDTQYF. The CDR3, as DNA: TGTGCCAGCCATTTAGCGGGAGTAACAGATACGCAGTATTTT.

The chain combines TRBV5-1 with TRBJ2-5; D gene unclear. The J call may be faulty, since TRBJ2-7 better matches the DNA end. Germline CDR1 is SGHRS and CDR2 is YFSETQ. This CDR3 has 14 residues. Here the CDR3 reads CASSQNSGTYEQYF. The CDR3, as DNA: TGCGCCAGCAGCCAGAACAGTGGAACCTACGAGCAGTACTTC.

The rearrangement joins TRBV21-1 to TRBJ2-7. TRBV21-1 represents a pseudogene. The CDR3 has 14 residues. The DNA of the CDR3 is TGTGCCAGCACCGGCCTCGACCGAGGGGACGAGCAGTACTTC. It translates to CASTGLDRGDEQYF.

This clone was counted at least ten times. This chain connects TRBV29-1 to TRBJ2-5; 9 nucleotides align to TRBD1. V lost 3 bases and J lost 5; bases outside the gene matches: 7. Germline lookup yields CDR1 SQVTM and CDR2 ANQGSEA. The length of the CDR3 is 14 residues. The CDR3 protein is CSVDDRGFDETQYF. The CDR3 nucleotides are TGCAGCGTTGATGACAGGGGGTTCGACGAGACCCAGTACTTC.

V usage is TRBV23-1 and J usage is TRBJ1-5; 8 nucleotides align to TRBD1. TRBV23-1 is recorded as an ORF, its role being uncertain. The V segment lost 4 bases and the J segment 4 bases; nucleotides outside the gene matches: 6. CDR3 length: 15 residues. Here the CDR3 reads CASSPAGGKNQPQHF. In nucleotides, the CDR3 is TGCGCCAGCAGTCCGGCAGGGGGCAAGAATCAGCCCCAGCATTTT.

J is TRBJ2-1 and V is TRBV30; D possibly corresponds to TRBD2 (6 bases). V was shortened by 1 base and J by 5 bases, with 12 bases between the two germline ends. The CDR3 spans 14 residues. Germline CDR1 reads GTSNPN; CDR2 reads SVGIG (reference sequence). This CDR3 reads CAWSDREKNNEQFF. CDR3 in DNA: TGTGCCTGGAGTGACCGGGAGAAGAACAATGAGCAGTTCTTC.

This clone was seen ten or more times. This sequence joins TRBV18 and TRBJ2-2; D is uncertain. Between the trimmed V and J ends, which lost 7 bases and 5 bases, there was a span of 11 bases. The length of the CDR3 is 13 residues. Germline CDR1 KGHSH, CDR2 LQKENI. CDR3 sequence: CASLQTGTGELFF. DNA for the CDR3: TGTGCCAGCTTACAGACTGGGACCGGGGAGCTGTTTTTT.

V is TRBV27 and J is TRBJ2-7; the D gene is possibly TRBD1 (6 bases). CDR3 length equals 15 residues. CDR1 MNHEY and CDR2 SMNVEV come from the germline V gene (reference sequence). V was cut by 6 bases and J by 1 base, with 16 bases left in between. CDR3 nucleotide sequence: TGTGCCAGCAGCCGTTCCCGGGACATGTCCTACGAGCAGTACTTC. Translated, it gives CASSRSRDMSYEQYF.

CDR3 sequence: CASRSGDPQHF. CDR3 bases: TGTGCCAGCCGCTCAGGGGACCCCCAGCATTTT. The chain is built from TRBV2 and TRBJ1-5; D is perhaps TRBD1 (6 bases). Germline V gives CDR1 SNHLY, CDR2 FYNNEI. Trimming left V 8 bases short and J 10 bases short, with 12 bases between. The CDR3 runs to 11 residues.

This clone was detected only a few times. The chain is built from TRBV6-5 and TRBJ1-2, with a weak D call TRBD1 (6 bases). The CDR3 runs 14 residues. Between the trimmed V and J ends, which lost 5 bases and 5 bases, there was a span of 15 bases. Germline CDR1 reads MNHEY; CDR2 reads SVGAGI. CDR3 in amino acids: CASSIQGSAYGYTF. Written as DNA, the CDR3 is TGTGCCAGCAGTATTCAGGGGTCCGCTTATGGCTACACCTTC.

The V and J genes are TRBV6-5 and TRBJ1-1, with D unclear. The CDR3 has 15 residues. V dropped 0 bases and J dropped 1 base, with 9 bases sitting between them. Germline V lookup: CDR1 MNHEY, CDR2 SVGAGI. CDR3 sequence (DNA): TGTGCCAGCAGTTACTCGTTCGGACCGAACACTGAAGCTTTCTTT. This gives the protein CASSYSFGPNTEAFF.

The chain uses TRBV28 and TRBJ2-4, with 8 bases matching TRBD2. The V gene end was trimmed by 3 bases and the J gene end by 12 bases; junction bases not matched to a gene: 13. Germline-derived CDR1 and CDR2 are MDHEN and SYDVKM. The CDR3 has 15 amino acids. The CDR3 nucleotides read TGTGCCAGCAGTTTTGGTAGCGGGGCCTCGGGTACTCAGTACTTC. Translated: CASSFGSGASGTQYF.

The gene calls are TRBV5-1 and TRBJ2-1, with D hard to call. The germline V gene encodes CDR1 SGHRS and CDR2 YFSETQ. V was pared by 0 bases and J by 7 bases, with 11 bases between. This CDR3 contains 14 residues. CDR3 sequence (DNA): TGCGCCAGCAGCTTGGATGGTTATCTAAATGAGCAGTTCTTC. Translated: CASSLDGYLNEQFF.

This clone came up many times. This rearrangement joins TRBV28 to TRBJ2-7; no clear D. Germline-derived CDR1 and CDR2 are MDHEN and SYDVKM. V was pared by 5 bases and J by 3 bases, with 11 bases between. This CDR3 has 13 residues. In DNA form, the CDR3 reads TGTGCCAGCAGTCCCACGTGGGACTACGAGCAGTACTTC. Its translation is CASSPTWDYEQYF.

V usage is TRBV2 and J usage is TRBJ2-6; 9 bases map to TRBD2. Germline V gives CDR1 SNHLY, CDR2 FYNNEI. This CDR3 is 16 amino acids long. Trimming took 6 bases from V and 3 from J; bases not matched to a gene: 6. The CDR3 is CASSGGRAIGANVLTF. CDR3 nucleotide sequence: TGTGCCAGCAGCGGCGGGAGGGCGATTGGGGCCAACGTCCTGACTTTC.

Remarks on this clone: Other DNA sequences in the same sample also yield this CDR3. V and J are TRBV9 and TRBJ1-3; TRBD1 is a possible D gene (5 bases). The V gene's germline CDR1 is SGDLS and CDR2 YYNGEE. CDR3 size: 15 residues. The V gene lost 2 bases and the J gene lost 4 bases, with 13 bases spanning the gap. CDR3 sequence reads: CASSVSGQSGNTIYF. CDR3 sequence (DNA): TGTGCCAGCAGCGTCTCGGGGCAGTCCGGAAACACCATATATTTT.